This TCR beta chain derives from a study of blood T cells in healthy people across ages. Study results and limitations: Diversity was estimated from one million T cells, and these estimates were considered underestimates.

This clonotype was counted between two and nine times. The antigen remains unidentified. CDR1 and CDR2 (germline): LGHNT, FRNRAP. This CDR3 comprises 11 residues. With 1 base removed from V and 6 bases from J, the gap between germline ends came to 1 base. A second about 7 to 11 cycle PCR used barcoded and J-beta primers. TCRdb called the 5' RACE reads again in MiXCR, with one record for every CDR3 protein. The sample records 1.5 million to 2 million distinct CDR3 sequences, 25% to 30% being singletons. The sequence derives from a woman aged 25 to 39 in good health. Material for sequencing was blood. The V and J genes are TRBV12-5 and TRBJ1-5; D is ambiguous. CDR3 sequence (DNA): TGTGCTAGTGGTTTGGGTCAGCCCCAGCATTTT. Translating it yields CASGLGQPQHF. The whole variable domain, remainder taken from reference TRBV12-5 and TRBJ1-5, is DARVTQTPRHKVTEMGQEVTMRCQPILGHNTVFWYRQTMMQGLELLAYFRNRAPLDDSGMPKDRFSAEMPDATLATLKIQPSEPRDSAVYFCASGLGQPQHFGDGTRLSIL.